The 30 T cell receptor beta chains presented below share a single source sample, sequenced in a study of blood T cell repertoires in COVID-19. Profiled with immunoSEQ multiplex PCR; TCRdb holds only in-frame clones, not every one. The sample contains about 35,000 clones, 70% to 90% of which appear only once. Input material: peripheral blood. These receptors all come from a human donor in a cohort sampled during active COVID-19.

The chain combines TRBV11-2 with TRBJ2-5; no reliable D call. The CDR3 is made up of 11 amino acids. Germline values: CDR1 SGHAT, CDR2 FQNNGV. V gave up 7 bases and J gave up 5 bases, with 8 bases separating them. The DNA for the CDR3 is TGTGCCAGCACCTCTTTTGAGACCCAGTACTTC. Residues: CASTSFETQYF.

The chain has TRBV9 and TRBJ2-5; TRBD1 aligns across 8 bases. The CDR3 runs to 15 residues. The J segment lost 2 bases and the V segment lost 0 bases, leaving 3 bases of the junction unmatched. Germline CDR1 SGDLS, CDR2 YYNGEE. The CDR3 nucleotides are TGTGCCAGCAGCGTAGGGGACAGGAGGCAAGAGACCCAGTACTTC. It translates to CASSVGDRRQETQYF.

This clone was observed once. V is TRBV18 and J is TRBJ2-2; 8 bases are a match to TRBD1. Unmatched junction bases numbered 2, after V lost 3 bases and J lost 2 bases. The CDR3 is made up of 15 amino acids. Germline V CDR1 and CDR2: KGHSH, LQKENI. The CDR3 loop is CASSPGQGNTGELFF. The CDR3 nucleotides read TGTGCCAGCTCACCCGGACAGGGAAACACCGGGGAGCTGTTTTTT.

J is TRBJ2-2 and V is TRBV4-3; D is possibly TRBD1 (5 bases). The CDR3 is 15 amino acids. Trimming took 6 bases from V and 1 from J, leaving 12 bases between them. The germline V gene has CDR1 LGHNA and CDR2 YSLEER. This CDR3 is CASRARGVNTGELFF. The CDR3 DNA reads as TGCGCCAGCAGGGCAAGGGGTGTGAACACCGGGGAGCTGTTTTTT.

The chain links TRBV28 to TRBJ1-5; a possible D gene is TRBD1 (6 bases). The CDR3 consists of 16 residues. Trimming took 2 bases from V and 3 from J, leaving 14 bases between them. Germline V gives CDR1 MDHEN, CDR2 SYDVKM. CDR3 amino acids: CASSLQQGWPNQPQHF. The CDR3 nucleotides are TGTGCCAGCAGTTTACAACAGGGATGGCCCAATCAGCCCCAGCATTTT.

The V gene is TRBV4-3, the J gene TRBJ2-3; D perhaps matches TRBD2 (7 bases). This CDR3 has 17 amino acids. Per the germline V gene, CDR1 is LGHNA and CDR2 is YSLEER. The ends were cut back, 0 bases at V and 1 base at J, with 14 bases in the middle. CDR3 bases: TGCGCCAGCAGCCAAGATGTCGGGGGGCCCCGCACAGATACGCAGTATTTT. Amino acid sequence: CASSQDVGGPRTDTQYF.

This chain links TRBV5-5 with TRBJ2-2; no firm D call. Trimming removed 2 bases at V and 0 bases at J, with 14 bases between. Per germline, CDR1 SGHKS and CDR2 YYEKEE (reference sequence). This CDR3 has 17 amino acids. As DNA, the CDR3 is TGTGCCAGCAGCTTAGCCCCCCCGAGATCGAACACCGGGGAGCTGTTTTTT. Amino acid sequence: CASSLAPPRSNTGELFF.

The chain employs TRBV7-2 and TRBJ2-2; 11 bases are a match to TRBD2. The CDR3 totals 16 residues. CDR1 is SGHTA, CDR2 FQGNSA, per germline. With 6 bases clipped from V and 1 base from J, the junction kept 4 bases outside the gene matches. The CDR3 DNA is TGTGCCAGCAGACTAGCGGGGGCCGTGAACACCGGGGAGCTGTTTTTT. This gives the protein CASRLAGAVNTGELFF.

The rearrangement uses TRBV5-1 and TRBJ2-6, with D possibly TRBD2 on 5 matching bases. Germline V lookup: CDR1 SGHRS, CDR2 YFSETQ. This CDR3 comprises 17 residues. V was pared by 7 bases and J by 3 bases, with 20 bases between. The CDR3 DNA reads as TGCGCCAGCTGCCTATTATCGGACTCGGGTGGGGCCAACGTCCTGACTTTC. This gives the protein CASCLLSDSGGANVLTF.

This sequence joins TRBV11-2 and TRBJ2-3, with D tentatively TRBD2 (6 bases). The ends were cut back, 1 base at V and 2 bases at J, with 13 bases in the middle. CDR1 and CDR2 (germline): SGHAT, FQNNGV. The CDR3 extends over 16 amino acids. The CDR3 nucleotides read TGTGCCAGCAGCTTAGGGGGGGACCTTACCACAGATACGCAGTATTTT. As protein: CASSLGGDLTTDTQYF.

The chain couples TRBV5-6 to TRBJ2-2, with 8 bases matching TRBD1. The CDR3 is 17 amino acids. Unmatched junction bases numbered 9, after V lost 0 bases and J lost 5 bases. Germline CDR1 is SGHDT and CDR2 is YYEEEE. CDR3 sequence: CASSLAWAGGSTGELFF. The DNA of the CDR3 is TGTGCCAGCAGCTTGGCCTGGGCAGGGGGCAGTACCGGGGAGCTGTTTTTT. The full variable domain, in which reference TRBV5-6 and TRBJ2-2 provide the parts outside the CDR3, is DAGVTQSPTHLIKTRGQQVTLRCSPKSGHDTVSWYQQALGQGPQFIFQYYEEEERQRGNFPDRFSGHQFPNYSSELNVNALLLGDSALYLCASSLAWAGGSTGELFFGEGSRLTVL.

The chain links TRBV27 to TRBJ2-7; perhaps TRBD1 as D (5 bases). The CDR3 extends over 16 amino acids. V dropped 2 bases and J dropped 2 bases, with 16 bases sitting between them. Germline V gene data show CDR1 as MNHEY and CDR2 as SMNVEV (reference sequence). This CDR3 reads CASSLKGPDVAYEQYF. For the CDR3, the DNA is TGTGCCAGCAGTTTAAAGGGGCCAGACGTGGCCTACGAGCAGTACTTC.

This clone was detected once. The chain uses TRBV19 and TRBJ2-6; possible D gene TRBD2, 7 bases. This CDR3 spans 17 amino acids. The germline V and J ends were trimmed by 5 bases and 6 bases, with 20 bases remaining between them. CDR1 LNHDA and CDR2 SQIVND come from the germline V gene (reference sequence). The CDR3 nucleotides are TGTGCCAGTAGTGCCACCGGCGGGGGCAGAGTGGCCAACGTCCTGACTTTC. Protein product: CASSATGGGRVANVLTF.

The chain employs TRBV28 and TRBJ1-1; TRBD1 might be the D (6 bases). In germline, CDR1 is MDHEN, CDR2 SYDVKM. The germline V and J ends were trimmed by 4 bases and 4 bases, with 10 bases remaining between them. The CDR3 has 13 residues. The CDR3 loop is CASSSGGTTEAFF. The CDR3 bases are TGTGCCAGCAGTTCTGGGGGCACCACTGAAGCTTTCTTT.

The chain links TRBV6-5 to TRBJ1-5, with TRBD1 matching over 10 bases. The V and J ends lost 5 bases and 5 bases, in that order; junction bases with no gene match: 3. Germline V gene data show CDR1 as MNHEY and CDR2 as SVGAGI. This CDR3 contains 14 residues. DNA of the CDR3: TGTGCCAGCAGTCGGGACAGGGGAGATCAGCCCCAGCATTTT. It codes for CASSRDRGDQPQHF.

The table lists this clone with a count of one. This sequence joins TRBV18 and TRBJ1-2; 9 nucleotides match TRBD1. Germline CDR1 is KGHSH and CDR2 is LQKENI. V was pared by 2 bases and J by 6 bases, with 13 bases of the junction left unmatched. The CDR3 extends over 17 amino acids. CDR3 in amino acids: CASSPSPGTGIRNGYTF. The CDR3 bases are TGTGCCAGCTCACCATCACCCGGGACAGGGATTCGGAATGGCTACACCTTC.

V gene TRBV2 combines with J gene TRBJ2-3; 7 bases agree with TRBD2. The CDR3 sequence is 14 residues long. V lost 5 bases, J lost 3 bases, and 5 bases stayed unmatched. Germline CDR1 and CDR2: SNHLY and FYNNEI. The CDR3 nucleotides are TGTGCCAGCAGTACCGGGACTACAACAGATACGCAGTATTTT. It codes for CASSTGTTTDTQYF.

The genes are TRBV10-3 and TRBJ1-1; no clear D gene. The CDR3 covers 14 residues. The V end was cut by 0 bases, the J end by 3 bases, with 8 bases between. Germline loops: CDR1 ENHRY, CDR2 SYGVKD. The CDR3 reads CAISESGEYTEAFF. In nucleotides, the CDR3 is TGTGCCATCAGTGAGTCAGGAGAATACACTGAAGCTTTCTTT.

V is TRBV12-3 or TRBV12-4 and J is TRBJ1-1; D might be TRBD1 (5 bases). The V end was cut by 3 bases, the J end by 5 bases, with 10 bases between. The CDR3 loop spans 13 amino acids. In nucleotides, the CDR3 is TGTGCCAGCAGTTTGCAAAAGGGGACTGAAGCTTTCTTT. Amino acids: CASSLQKGTEAFF.

Here the CDR3 DNA reads TGTGCCAGCAGACTAGGAGGGGCTGGTGGCTACACCTTC. This encodes CASRLGGAGGYTF. This sequence joins TRBV7-2 and TRBJ1-2, with D possibly matching TRBD1 (5 bases). The CDR3 length is 13 residues. Germline V gene sequence: CDR1 SGHTA, CDR2 FQGNSA. V was cut by 6 bases and J by 7 bases, with 15 bases left in between.

The chain has TRBV6-6 and TRBJ2-7, with D unresolved. Germline assignment: CDR1 MNHNY and CDR2 SVGAGI (reference sequence). The ends were cut back, 6 bases at V and 3 bases at J, with 9 bases in the middle. The CDR3 runs 12 residues. CDR3 DNA: TGTGCCAGCAGGGCAGGAAGCTACGAGCAGTACTTC. The encoded protein is CASRAGSYEQYF.

The chain carries TRBV6-5 and TRBJ1-1; TRBD1 might be the D (5 bases). V lost 0 bases, J lost 10 bases, and 15 bases lay in between. Germline assignment: CDR1 MNHEY and CDR2 SVGAGI. This CDR3 has 14 residues. CDR3 protein: CASSYSGGRSLAFF. The DNA for the CDR3 is TGTGCCAGCAGTTACTCGGGGGGGAGGTCTTTAGCTTTCTTT.

This clone was seen a single time. The gene calls are TRBV4-3 and TRBJ1-2; TRBD1 matches 7 bases. The CDR3 runs 18 residues. Trimming cost V 0 bases and J 4 bases; bases outside gene matches: 14. The germline gives CDR1 LGHNA, CDR2 YSLEER. CDR3 DNA sequence: TGCGCCAGCAGCCAAGATCTTGTAGCAGGGGGATTGGCCTATGGCTACACCTTC. Encoded protein: CASSQDLVAGGLAYGYTF.

V usage is TRBV7-9 and J usage is TRBJ2-5, with 11 bases aligning to TRBD2. CDR1 and CDR2 from the germline V gene are SEHNR and FQNEAQ (reference sequence). CDR3 length: 15 residues. J lost 1 base, V lost 5 bases, and 3 bases had no gene match. CDR3 sequence reads: CASSPGTSGQETQYF. In nucleotides, the CDR3 is TGTGCCAGCAGCCCAGGGACTAGCGGCCAAGAGACCCAGTACTTC.

V gene TRBV25-1 combines with J gene TRBJ2-2; TRBD2 might be the D (6 bases). CDR1 is MGHDK, CDR2 SYGVNS, per germline. V gave up 7 bases and J gave up 1 base, with 19 bases separating them. The CDR3 has 17 residues. CDR3 protein: CASTPYWGVGNTGELFF. For the CDR3, the DNA is TGTGCCAGCACCCCGTACTGGGGGGTCGGGAACACCGGGGAGCTGTTTTTT. The whole variable domain, remainder taken from reference TRBV25-1 and TRBJ2-2, is EADIYQTPRYLVIGTGKKITLECSQTMGHDKMYWYQQDPGMELHLIHYSYGVNSTEKGDLSSESTVSRIRTEHFPLTLESARPSHTSQYLCASTPYWGVGNTGELFFGEGSRLTVL.

This chain links TRBV3-1 (or the pseudogene TRBV3-2) with TRBJ1-2, with 7 bases fitting TRBD1. The length of the CDR3 is 15 residues. Germline loops: CDR1 LGHDT, CDR2 YNNKEL (reference sequence). The V and J ends lost 7 bases and 3 bases, in that order; junction bases with no gene match: 11. The DNA for the CDR3 is TGTGCCAGCAAATCCCCAGGACAGGACGACTATGGCTACACCTTC. Translating gives CASKSPGQDDYGYTF.

V is TRBV7-9 and J is TRBJ2-3, with 8 bases that match TRBD2. Trimming at V came to 1 base and at J to 0 bases, leaving 6 bases not matched to a gene. The CDR3 length is 17 residues. Looked up from germline, CDR1 is SEHNR and CDR2 is FQNEAQ (reference sequence). Here the CDR3 DNA reads TGTGCCAGCAGCTTAGTGGCTAGCGGGCGCAGCACAGATACGCAGTATTTT. This gives the protein CASSLVASGRSTDTQYF.

The chain carries TRBV7-3 and TRBJ2-3; D possibly corresponds to TRBD2 (6 bases). The CDR3 sequence is 17 residues long. Trimming stripped 0 bases from V and 3 bases from J, with 16 bases between. Germline V lookup: CDR1 SGHTA, CDR2 FQGTGA. The CDR3 is CASSLTGLGRGTDTQYF. CDR3 DNA sequence: TGTGCCAGCAGCTTAACAGGACTGGGACGGGGGACAGATACGCAGTATTTT.

The V and J genes are TRBV5-5 and TRBJ2-7; 9 bases fit TRBD2. This CDR3 region has 15 residues. In germline, CDR1 is SGHKS, CDR2 YYEKEE (reference sequence). The junction had 5 bases not matched to a gene; V was cut back by 2 bases and J by 2 bases. DNA of the CDR3: TGTGCCAGCAGCTTCGAGTCTAGCGGGACCTACGAGCAGTACTTC. Translation: CASSFESSGTYEQYF.

J is TRBJ2-7 and V is TRBV15; D is possibly TRBD2 (6 bases). This CDR3 contains 16 residues. Trimming stripped 0 bases from V and 6 bases from J, with 18 bases between. Germline V gives CDR1 LNHNV, CDR2 YYDKDF (reference sequence). The CDR3 nucleotides read TGTGCCACCAGCAGAGATAGTACGGTGGCAGCGGGCGAGCAGTACTTC. This gives the protein CATSRDSTVAAGEQYF.